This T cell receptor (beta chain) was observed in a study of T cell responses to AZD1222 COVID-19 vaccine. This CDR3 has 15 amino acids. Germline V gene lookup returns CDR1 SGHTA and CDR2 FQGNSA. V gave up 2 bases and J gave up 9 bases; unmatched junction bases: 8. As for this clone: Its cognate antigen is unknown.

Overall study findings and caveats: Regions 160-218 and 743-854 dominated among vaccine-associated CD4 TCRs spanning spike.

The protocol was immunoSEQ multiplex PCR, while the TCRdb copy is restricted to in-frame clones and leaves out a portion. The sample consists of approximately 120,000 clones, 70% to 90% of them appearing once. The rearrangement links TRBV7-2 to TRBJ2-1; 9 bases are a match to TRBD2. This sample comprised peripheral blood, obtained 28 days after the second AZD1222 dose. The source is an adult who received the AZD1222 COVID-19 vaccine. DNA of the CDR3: TGTGCCAGCAGCTTAATCTCTAGCGGGAAGGGTGAGCAGTTCTTC. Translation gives CASSLISSGKGEQFF.